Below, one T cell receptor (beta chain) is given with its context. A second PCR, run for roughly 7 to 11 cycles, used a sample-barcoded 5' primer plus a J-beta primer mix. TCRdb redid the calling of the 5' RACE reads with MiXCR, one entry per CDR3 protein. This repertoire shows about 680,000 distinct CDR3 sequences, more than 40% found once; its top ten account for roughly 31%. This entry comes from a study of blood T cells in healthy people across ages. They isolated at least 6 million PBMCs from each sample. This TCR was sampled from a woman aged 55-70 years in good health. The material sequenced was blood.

CDR3 in amino acids: CASSVLGQLGNIQYF. Written as DNA, the CDR3 is TGTGCCAGCAGCGTTCTGGGACAATTGGGAAACATTCAGTACTTC. The chain is built from TRBV28 and TRBJ2-4; tentatively, D is TRBD1 (6 bases). V was trimmed by 6 bases and J by 6 bases, leaving 18 bases between them. The CDR3 runs 15 residues. Germline loops: CDR1 MDHEN, CDR2 SYDVKM.